The entry below describes one T cell receptor beta chain. The data were taken from a study of blood T cell repertoires in COVID-19. Study in general: COVID-19 samples, acute and convalescent, were from the United States, Italy and Spain.

The J segment lost 4 bases and the V segment lost 9 bases, leaving 10 bases of the junction unmatched. The CDR3 runs to 14 residues. Germline loops: CDR1 LNHDA, CDR2 SQIVND (reference sequence). Per the study methods: Amplification of reference gene primers was used by the study to estimate nucleated cell counts. The method was immunoSEQ multiplex PCR; TCRdb's version includes in-frame clones alone and lacks a portion of them. D and trimming come from the DNA, and the V and J calls and clone size come from that table. In the table there are 150,000 to 200,000 clones, approximately 87% of which are singletons.

The TCR originated in a woman aged 65 to 85 with COVID-19, enrolled during active disease. Sequenced sample: peripheral blood. The V gene is TRBV19, the J gene TRBJ1-2, with 8 bases matching TRBD1. Here the CDR3 DNA reads TGTGCCAGCGAAAAACAGGGGGTGAGCTATGGCTACACCTTC. This codes for CASEKQGVSYGYTF.